The TCR beta chain under discussion was sequenced for a study of shared clonotypes between healthy human individuals. Only Caucasian adults living in Nashville, Tennessee served as donors. CDR3 size: 13 residues. Deletions cut 7 bases from V and 2 bases from J, with 11 bases between. The germline V gene encodes CDR1 KGHSH and CDR2 LQKENI. The material for each subset, its genomic DNA, was split evenly across several immunoSEQ plates. Using immunoSEQ multiplex PCR, the repertoire was profiled, and TCRdb retains in-frame clones only, with some absent. The sample shows roughly 500,000 clones, approximately 80% of them seen only once.

The TCR sequence derives from a woman between 35 and 50 years old in good health. Some clones in this sample may be carry-over from other donors' samples. The V gene is TRBV18, the J gene TRBJ1-1; D unresolved. The material sequenced was PBMCs. The CDR3 coding sequence is TGTGCCAGCTTACCCGGTCTCAACACTGAAGCTTTCTTT. Its translation is CASLPGLNTEAFF.